Below are 20 T cell receptor beta chains sequenced from a single sample in a study of human T cells and chemical hapten exposure. TCRdb fed the RACE reads into MiXCR, producing one record per CDR3 protein. The table has around 120,000 distinct CDR3 sequences, roughly 12% seen once. Regarding time point: pre-sensitization, week 0. The treatment is: therapeutic diphenylcyclopropenone sensitization with weekly scalp DPC. The input for sequencing was whole blood, taken in connection with sensitization to the hapten diphenylcyclopropenone (DPC). The receptors shown here come from a woman aged 18-35 years with alopecia areata. Some clones in this sample may be carry-over from other donors' samples.

The table lists this clonotype with a few counts. This chain connects TRBV28 to TRBJ2-1, with a tentative D call TRBD1 (6 bases). Germline V gene sequence: CDR1 MDHEN, CDR2 SYDVKM. The CDR3 runs 15 residues. Trimming removed 5 bases at V and 4 bases at J, with 15 bases between. The chain's CDR3 is CASSDTGRGYNEQFF. The CDR3 DNA reads TGTGCCAGCAGTGATACAGGGAGAGGGTACAATGAGCAGTTCTTC.

This clonotype turned up a few times. This chain joins TRBV5-8 and TRBJ2-3; tentatively, D is TRBD1 (6 bases). In germline, CDR1 is SGHTS, CDR2 YDEGEE. The CDR3 runs 16 residues. Between the trimmed V and J ends, which lost 0 bases and 5 bases, there was a span of 16 bases. The CDR3 loop is CASSLGRDTGEDTQYF. For the CDR3, the DNA is TGTGCCAGCAGCTTGGGAAGGGACACAGGAGAAGATACGCAGTATTTT. Full variable domain (missing parts from reference TRBV5-8 and TRBJ2-3): EAGVTQSPTHLIKTRGQQATLRCSPISGHTSVYWYQQALGLGLQFLLWYDEGEERNRGNFPPRFSGRQFPNYSSELNVNALELEDSALYLCASSLGRDTGEDTQYFGPGTRLTVL.

V and J are TRBV28 and TRBJ1-4; maybe TRBD1 (6 bases). Per the germline V gene, CDR1 is MDHEN and CDR2 is SYDVKM. The CDR3 has 15 residues. The germline V and J ends were trimmed by 3 bases and 8 bases, with 16 bases remaining between them. The CDR3 sequence is CASSFHTGIEEKLFF. CDR3 DNA sequence: TGTGCCAGCAGTTTCCATACAGGGATAGAGGAAAAACTGTTTTTT.

V usage is TRBV11-2 and J usage is TRBJ1-4; possible D gene TRBD1, 5 bases. The germline V and J ends were trimmed by 5 bases and 8 bases, with 24 bases remaining between them. CDR3 length: 17 amino acids. Germline CDR1 reads SGHAT; CDR2 reads FQNNGV. CDR3: CASSPPPTAWFEEKLFF. The CDR3, as DNA: TGTGCCAGCAGCCCCCCCCCGACAGCGTGGTTTGAGGAAAAACTGTTTTTT.

This clonotype appeared a single time. One end of the junction fails to match germline, which may point to a read error. The V gene is TRBV27, the J gene TRBJ2-4, with 11 nucleotides matching TRBD1. The CDR3 has 17 residues. Per germline, CDR1 MNHEY and CDR2 SMNVEV (reference sequence). CDR3 in amino acids: CASSSWTGGIARNIQYF. The CDR3 coding sequence is TGTGCCAGCAGTTCCTGGACAGGGGGCATAGCCAGAAACATTCAGTACTTC.

This clonotype was observed a handful of times. The gene calls are TRBV18 and TRBJ1-1, with D possibly TRBD1 on 6 matching bases. Trimming stripped 3 bases from V and 5 bases from J, with 13 bases between. Germline loops: CDR1 KGHSH, CDR2 LQKENI. CDR3 length equals 14 residues. The CDR3: CASSPAGEWTEAFF. CDR3 bases: TGTGCCAGCTCACCCGCAGGGGAGTGGACTGAAGCTTTCTTT.

The chain uses TRBV20-1 and TRBJ1-5; 9 bases match TRBD1. This CDR3 spans 15 amino acids. Trimming removed 0 bases from V and 2 bases from J; junction bases left unmatched: 2. In germline, CDR1 is DFQATT, CDR2 SNEGSKA (reference sequence). The CDR3 loop is CSARDWDRGNQPQHF. The CDR3 DNA sequence: TGCAGTGCTAGAGATTGGGACAGGGGCAATCAGCCCCAGCATTTT.

The rearrangement joins TRBV20-1 to TRBJ1-2; 8 bases line up with TRBD1. V lost 5 bases and J lost 5; bases outside the gene matches: 7. The CDR3 extends over 13 amino acids. The germline V gene encodes CDR1 DFQATT and CDR2 SNEGSKA (reference sequence). CDR3 loop: CSASQGVLYGYTF. CDR3 coding DNA: TGCAGTGCTTCACAGGGGGTACTGTATGGCTACACCTTC.

This clonotype showed up many times. The J gene is TRBJ2-1, the V gene TRBV7-2; 8 bases match TRBD2. The CDR3 contains 16 residues. CDR1 and CDR2 from the germline V gene are SGHTA and FQGNSA. After removal of 3 bases from V and 2 bases from J, the junction contained 6 bases not matched to a gene. As DNA, the CDR3 is TGTGCCAGCAGCTTGGGCGGGGGGCCCGCCTACAATGAGCAGTTCTTC. This gives the protein CASSLGGGPAYNEQFF.

The sample holds many counts of this clonotype. The chain employs TRBV7-9 and TRBJ1-5; 7 bases line up with TRBD1. The CDR3 is 15 residues long. Germline V CDR1 and CDR2: SEHNR, FQNEAQ (reference sequence). V lost 4 bases, J lost 3 bases, and 6 bases stayed unmatched. This chain's CDR3 is CASSSTGEDNQPQHF. CDR3 in DNA: TGTGCCAGCAGCTCAACAGGGGAGGACAATCAGCCCCAGCATTTT.

This clonotype was seen a handful of times. V and J are TRBV12-3 or TRBV12-4 and TRBJ1-6, with D perhaps TRBD1 (6 bases). There are 15 residues in the CDR3. Trimming removed 4 bases from V and 2 bases from J, with 9 bases in between. This chain's CDR3 is CASSSTGTYNSPLHF. Here the CDR3 DNA reads TGTGCCAGCAGTTCCACAGGGACCTATAATTCACCCCTCCACTTT.

In regard to this clonotype: In this CDR3 the conserved last residue, phenylalanine or tryptophan, is missing, so a read error is likely. The DNA is left out, because the CDR3 cannot be placed on it with certainty; the CDR3 is given as TCRdb lists it. This chain connects TRBV7-2 to TRBJ2-5; the table names TRBD1, a call not compared with the DNA. Per the germline V gene, CDR1 is SGHTA and CDR2 is FQGNSA. Inclusive of both ends, the CDR3 amounts to 11 amino acids. CDR3 loop: CASSFPGPLYL.

In this sample, this clonotype turned up many times. The chain is built from TRBV29-1 and TRBJ2-1; weak D call: TRBD1 (5 bases). CDR3 length: 12 residues. The germline gives CDR1 SQVTM, CDR2 ANQGSEA. Trimming removed 5 bases from V and 8 bases from J, with 13 bases in between. The CDR3 nucleotides are TGCAGCGTTCATCAGGGCATGGATGAGCAGTTCTTC. It yields the protein CSVHQGMDEQFF.

V usage is TRBV27 and J usage is TRBJ1-3; unclear D gene. V lost 5 bases to trimming and J lost 3 bases, with 11 bases between them. Germline V gives CDR1 MNHEY, CDR2 SMNVEV (reference sequence). The CDR3 runs 14 residues. The CDR3 protein is CASSAYYRGNTIYF. DNA of the CDR3: TGTGCCAGCAGTGCATACTACCGTGGAAACACCATATATTTT.

This clonotype has only a few counts. The CDR3 DNA follows: TGTGCCAGCAGCTTAGTGTTTGGCAGGGGATACAATGAGCAGTTCTTC. Translated, it gives CASSLVFGRGYNEQFF. This sequence joins TRBV11-3 and TRBJ2-1; weak D call: TRBD1 (6 bases). V was clipped by 1 base and J by 4 bases, with 14 bases between them. Germline CDR1 and CDR2: SGHNT and YENEEA. CDR3 size: 16 residues.

This clonotype has only a few counts. The chain employs TRBV6-2 or TRBV6-3 and TRBJ1-5, with 8 positions matching TRBD1. The germline CDR1 and CDR2 sequences are MNHEY and SVGEGT. V lost 5 bases and J lost 2; bases outside the gene matches: 8. The CDR3 is 16 residues long. The CDR3: CASSGQGYQGNQPQHF. The CDR3 bases are TGTGCCAGCAGTGGACAGGGATACCAGGGCAATCAGCCCCAGCATTTT.

The gene calls are TRBV18 and TRBJ2-2; D possibly uses TRBD1 or TRBD2 (5 bases each). The CDR3 sequence is 17 residues long. The V end lost 6 bases, the J end lost 2 bases, and 19 bases lay between the germline ends. From germline, CDR1 is KGHSH and CDR2 LQKENI. CDR3 sequence: CASSPLGTGTNTGELFF. CDR3 DNA: TGTGCCAGCTCGCCGCTAGGGACGGGAACCAACACCGGGGAGCTGTTTTTT.

A note on this clonotype: Germline and junction disagree at one end, which may indicate a read error. The chain uses TRBV6-1 and TRBJ2-3; D gene ambiguous. This CDR3 is 13 amino acids long. Germline CDR1 reads MNHNS; CDR2 reads SASEGT. The CDR3 region has the DNA TGTACCAGCAGTGTTATTTCCACAGATACGCAGTATTTT. Translating gives CTSSVISTDTQYF.

V usage is TRBV12-5 and J usage is TRBJ1-2; D possibly corresponds to TRBD1 (6 bases). The CDR3 consists of 13 residues. The V gene lost 5 bases and the J gene lost 6 bases, with 13 bases spanning the gap. Germline lookup yields CDR1 LGHNT and CDR2 FRNRAP. The CDR3 protein is CASGVTGFDGYTF. CDR3 nucleotide sequence: TGTGCTAGTGGTGTCACAGGGTTTGATGGCTACACCTTC.

The chain has TRBV7-2 and TRBJ1-2; D is unclear. Germline CDR1 SGHTA, CDR2 FQGNSA. The CDR3 covers 12 residues. The germline V and J ends were trimmed by 4 bases and 9 bases, with 12 bases remaining between them. Here the CDR3 reads CASSYDPERYTF. The DNA of the CDR3 is TGTGCCAGCAGCTACGACCCAGAACGCTACACCTTC.